Following are 21 T cell receptor beta chains from one sample sequenced in a study of blood T cell repertoires in COVID-19. Clones were read by immunoSEQ multiplex PCR, and TCRdb kept only the in-frame ones, dropping some. The table shows about 64,000 clones, with approximately 84% occurring only once. Sequencing input: peripheral blood. The receptor source for this set is a man aged 45-65 years with active COVID-19.

This clone was observed once. The V and J genes are TRBV5-4 and TRBJ2-7; no clear D gene. This CDR3 spans 15 amino acids. Germline values: CDR1 SGHNT, CDR2 YYREEE (reference sequence). V gave up 0 bases and J gave up 2 bases, with 12 bases separating them. The CDR3: CASSLDSWRTYEQYF. The CDR3 DNA is TGTGCCAGCAGCTTGGATTCGTGGAGAACCTACGAGCAGTACTTC.

V is TRBV28 and J is TRBJ2-1; TRBD2 agrees at 9 bases. The CDR3 is 15 residues long. The V segment lost 7 bases and the J segment 0 bases; nucleotides outside the gene matches: 4. In germline, CDR1 is MDHEN, CDR2 SYDVKM. The DNA of the CDR3 is TGTGCCAGCAATGGCGGGAGGGCCTCCTACAATGAGCAGTTCTTC. It encodes CASNGGRASYNEQFF.

This chain joins TRBV5-8 and TRBJ1-6; D unresolved. The CDR3 sequence is 17 residues long. Per germline, CDR1 SGHTS and CDR2 YDEGEE. Trimming took 4 bases from V and 0 from J, leaving 14 bases between them. As DNA, the CDR3 is TGTGCCAGCAGCCCCCCAGGAGGGAGCTCCTATAATTCACCCCTCCACTTT. Translated, it gives CASSPPGGSSYNSPLHF. Looking up the rest from reference TRBV5-8 and TRBJ1-6 gives the full variable domain: EAGVTQSPTHLIKTRGQQATLRCSPISGHTSVYWYQQALGLGLQFLLWYDEGEERNRGNFPPRFSGRQFPNYSSELNVNALELEDSALYLCASSPPGGSSYNSPLHFGNGTRLTVT.

This clone was observed a handful of times. This chain joins TRBV6-4 and TRBJ1-2, with unresolved D. This CDR3 is 16 amino acids long. CDR1 is MRHNA and CDR2 is SNTAGT in the germline V gene. Trimming removed 4 bases from V and 0 bases from J, with 15 bases in between. The CDR3 loop reads CASSASAGAANYGYTF. The CDR3 nucleotides read TGTGCCAGCAGTGCTTCGGCGGGCGCGGCTAACTATGGCTACACCTTC.

The V call is TRBV4-1, the J call TRBJ1-1, with unresolved D. V was trimmed by 3 bases and J by 12 bases, leaving 23 bases between them. CDR3 size: 15 residues. Germline V gene lookup returns CDR1 MGHRA and CDR2 YSYEKL. The CDR3 spells CASSQAAGIPSQPFF. CDR3 sequence (DNA): TGCGCCAGCAGCCAGGCCGCGGGTATACCCTCCCAGCCTTTCTTT.

The CDR3 DNA is TGTGCCAGCAGTTCCAACCGAGCGGGAATTCTGTATGAGCAGTTCTTC. Translation: CASSSNRAGILYEQFF. V and J are TRBV7-9 and TRBJ2-1; 7 positions agree with TRBD2. V gave up 6 bases and J gave up 8 bases; unmatched junction bases: 16. This CDR3 contains 16 residues. The germline gives CDR1 SEHNR, CDR2 FQNEAQ (reference sequence).

The V and J genes are TRBV11-2 and TRBJ2-3; D possibly corresponds to TRBD1 (5 bases). V lost 5 bases to trimming and J lost 3 bases, with 9 bases between them. Per the germline V gene, CDR1 is SGHAT and CDR2 is FQNNGV. This CDR3 has 13 amino acids. CDR3: CASSLTETDTQYF. The CDR3 coding sequence is TGTGCCAGCAGCCTGACAGAAACAGATACGCAGTATTTT.

The chain is built from TRBV5-1 and TRBJ2-7, with 11 nucleotides matching TRBD2. The V gene's germline CDR1 is SGHRS and CDR2 YFSETQ. J was trimmed by 1 base and V by 4 bases; bases with no gene match: 7. The CDR3 is made up of 16 amino acids. Here the CDR3 DNA reads TGCGCCAGCAGCAATGGACTAGCGGGTGTTTCCTACGAGCAGTACTTC. This codes for CASSNGLAGVSYEQYF.

This rearrangement joins TRBV19 to TRBJ2-2, with D perhaps matching TRBD2 (7 bases). The germline V gene has CDR1 LNHDA and CDR2 SQIVND (reference sequence). The CDR3 totals 16 residues. Trimming pared 7 bases from V and 4 bases from J, leaving 19 bases between. This CDR3 is CASTRRGGGSTGELFF. For the CDR3, the DNA is TGTGCCAGTACCAGAAGGGGAGGGGGAAGCACCGGGGAGCTGTTTTTT.

The chain couples TRBV4-2 to TRBJ2-5, with D perhaps TRBD2 (6 bases). CDR1 and CDR2 from the germline V gene are LGHNA and YNFKEQ. This CDR3 has 15 residues. V was trimmed by 1 base and J by 1 base, leaving 10 bases between them. CDR3 in amino acids: CASSQGRVLQETQYF. Here the CDR3 DNA reads TGTGCCAGCAGCCAAGGGAGGGTCCTCCAAGAGACCCAGTACTTC.

The chain links TRBV19 to TRBJ2-1; 14 bases align to TRBD2. The CDR3 has 15 residues. The V and J ends lost 5 bases and 9 bases, in that order; junction bases with no gene match: 6. CDR1 LNHDA and CDR2 SQIVND come from the germline V gene (reference sequence). CDR3 in DNA: TGTGCCAGTAGTCCGGGACTAGCGGGAGAGTCTGAGCAGTTCTTC. Translating it yields CASSPGLAGESEQFF. The full variable domain, rest sourced from reference TRBV19 and TRBJ2-1, is DGGITQSPKYLFRKEGQNVTLSCEQNLNHDAMYWYRQDPGQGLRLIYYSQIVNDFQKGDIAEGYSVSREKKESFPLTVTSAQKNPTAFYLCASSPGLAGESEQFFGPGTRLTVL.

The V and J genes are TRBV11-2 and TRBJ2-1; 13 positions agree with TRBD2. CDR1 SGHAT and CDR2 FQNNGV come from the germline V gene. The CDR3 extends over 15 amino acids. Trimming cost V 6 bases and J 7 bases; bases outside gene matches: 6. The CDR3: CASRRLAGGANEQFF. In nucleotides, the CDR3 is TGTGCCAGCAGACGACTAGCGGGAGGAGCAAATGAGCAGTTCTTC. Supplemented by reference TRBV11-2 and TRBJ2-1, the full variable domain reads EAGVAQSPRYKIIEKRQSVAFWCNPISGHATLYWYQQILGQGPKLLIQFQNNGVVDDSQLPKDRFSAERLKGVDSTLKIQPAKLEDSAVYLCASRRLAGGANEQFFGPGTRLTVL.

The chain links TRBV10-3 to TRBJ1-6, with D maybe TRBD1 (5 bases). V was trimmed by 8 bases and J by 7 bases, leaving 9 bases between them. Per the germline V gene, CDR1 is ENHRY and CDR2 is SYGVKD. This CDR3 contains 12 residues. CDR3 nucleotides: TGTGCCATCCGGGACTCCAATTCACCCCTCCACTTT. Its translation: CAIRDSNSPLHF.

This chain uses TRBV3-1 (or the pseudogene TRBV3-2) with TRBJ1-2; D is possibly TRBD1 (6 bases). Trimming shortened V by 7 bases and J by 4 bases, and 25 bases separated the two germline ends. The CDR3 runs to 17 residues. Looked up from germline, CDR1 is LGHDT and CDR2 is YNNKEL (reference sequence). CDR3 in amino acids: CASTPGYRARGGYGYTF. CDR3 sequence (DNA): TGTGCCAGCACCCCGGGGTACAGGGCCCGCGGAGGCTATGGCTACACCTTC.

The chain recombines TRBV7-3 with TRBJ2-5; D unclear. This CDR3 comprises 14 residues. With 3 bases removed from V and 4 bases from J, the gap between germline ends came to 12 bases. Germline assignment: CDR1 SGHTA and CDR2 FQGTGA. The CDR3 loop is CASSFQPGRETQYF. The CDR3, as DNA: TGTGCCAGCAGCTTCCAACCTGGGCGAGAGACCCAGTACTTC.

This clone was detected only a few times. The chain combines TRBV19 with TRBJ2-7; D might be TRBD2 (6 bases). Trimming took 6 bases from V and 4 from J, leaving 16 bases between them. This CDR3 spans 14 amino acids. Germline V gene lookup returns CDR1 LNHDA and CDR2 SQIVND (reference sequence). In nucleotides, the CDR3 is TGTGCCAGTAGCATGTCCCGGGACTTTTACGAGCAGTACTTC. It translates to CASSMSRDFYEQYF.

This chain connects TRBV6-2 or TRBV6-3 to TRBJ2-3, with 7 nucleotides matching TRBD2. The J segment lost 2 bases and the V segment lost 5 bases, leaving 7 bases of the junction unmatched. The CDR3 consists of 15 residues. Per germline, CDR1 MNHEY and CDR2 SVGEGT. The CDR3: CASSDLGLPTDTQYF. Written as DNA, the CDR3 is TGTGCCAGCAGTGACCTGGGACTACCCACAGATACGCAGTATTTT.

This sequence joins TRBV4-2 and TRBJ2-5, with 16 bases that match TRBD2. Germline CDR1 reads LGHNA; CDR2 reads YNFKEQ. The CDR3 contains 17 residues. Losses at the gene ends were 4 bases for V and 2 bases for J; bases not matched to a gene: 4. The CDR3 DNA reads as TGTGCCAGCAGCCGGGGGGGACTAGCGGGAGGGCAAGAGACCCAGTACTTC. Its translation: CASSRGGLAGGQETQYF.

The rearrangement joins TRBV5-4 to TRBJ2-7, with unresolved D. This CDR3 has 14 residues. Germline CDR1 and CDR2: SGHNT and YYREEE (reference sequence). Trimming cost V 0 bases and J 0 bases, with 7 bases left between them. The CDR3 sequence: CASSLDMSSYEQYF. The CDR3 nucleotides are TGTGCCAGCAGCTTGGATATGAGCTCCTACGAGCAGTACTTC. The variable domain in full, completed from reference TRBV5-4 and TRBJ2-7, reads ETGVTQSPTHLIKTRGQQVTLRCSSQSGHNTVSWYQQALGQGPQFIFQYYREEENGRGNFPPRFSGLQFPNYSSELNVNALELDDSALYLCASSLDMSSYEQYFGPGTRLTVT.

The chain has TRBV28 and TRBJ2-2, with TRBD2 identical over 7 bases. Germline CDR1 reads MDHEN; CDR2 reads SYDVKM. CDR3 length equals 18 residues. V dropped 4 bases and J dropped 4; count of bases not matched to a gene: 15. CDR3 region: CASSSRDYRAVSTGELFF. Written as DNA, the CDR3 is TGTGCCAGCAGTTCAAGGGACTACCGGGCAGTTAGCACCGGGGAGCTGTTTTTT.

This sequence joins TRBV5-1 and TRBJ1-1; possibly TRBD1 for D (6 bases). The CDR3 has 14 residues. Trimming cost V 0 bases and J 1 base, with 7 bases left between them. CDR1 is SGHRS and CDR2 is YFSETQ in the germline V gene. For the CDR3, the DNA is TGCGCCAGCAGCTTGGGGACAGCGAACACTGAAGCTTTCTTT. Translated, it gives CASSLGTANTEAFF.